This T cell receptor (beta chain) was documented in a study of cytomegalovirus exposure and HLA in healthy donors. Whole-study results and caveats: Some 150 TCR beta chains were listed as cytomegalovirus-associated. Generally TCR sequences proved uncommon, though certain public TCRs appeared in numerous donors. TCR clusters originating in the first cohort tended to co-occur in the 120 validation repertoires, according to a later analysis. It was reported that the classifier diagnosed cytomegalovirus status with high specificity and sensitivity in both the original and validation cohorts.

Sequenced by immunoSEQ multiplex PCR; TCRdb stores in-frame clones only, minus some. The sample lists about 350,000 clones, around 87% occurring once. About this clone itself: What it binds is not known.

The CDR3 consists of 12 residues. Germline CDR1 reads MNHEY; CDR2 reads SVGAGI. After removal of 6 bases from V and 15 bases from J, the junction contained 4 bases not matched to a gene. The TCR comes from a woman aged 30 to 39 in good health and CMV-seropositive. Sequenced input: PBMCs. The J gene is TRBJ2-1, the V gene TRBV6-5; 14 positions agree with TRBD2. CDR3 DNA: TGTGCCAGCAGCTGGACTAGCGGGAGGATGTTCTTC. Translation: CASSWTSGRMFF.